This T cell receptor beta chain came from a study of shared clonotypes between healthy human individuals. Across the whole study: Each donor had three CD4 naive, three CD4 memory, two CD8 naive and one CD8 memory plate. Study-wide findings and caveats: Naive subsets generally exceeded memory subsets in estimated richness. Clonotype sharing levels among donors were expected to vary with sequencing depth. Few donors limited the genetic and exposure-history diversity represented.

Germline V gives CDR1 LNHNV, CDR2 YYDKDF (reference sequence). The junction had 4 bases not matched to a gene; V was cut back by 6 bases and J by 3 bases. The CDR3 consists of 13 residues. Repertoires were generated with immunoSEQ multiplex PCR, while TCRdb's copy carries only in-frame clones and drops some. The sample holds a few million clones; 85% to 95% are singletons and the top ten take about 0.36%. Comment on this clone: Antigen: not known.

The sequenced material came from naive CD4+ T cells from PBMCs. Subset described: CD45RA+ positively selected. The source is a man younger than 35 in good health. Some clones in this sample may be carry-over from other donors' samples. This rearrangement joins TRBV15 to TRBJ1-1; TRBD1 agrees at 7 bases. The CDR3 spells CATSTGDDTEAFF. As DNA, the CDR3 is TGTGCCACCAGTACAGGGGACGACACTGAAGCTTTCTTT.